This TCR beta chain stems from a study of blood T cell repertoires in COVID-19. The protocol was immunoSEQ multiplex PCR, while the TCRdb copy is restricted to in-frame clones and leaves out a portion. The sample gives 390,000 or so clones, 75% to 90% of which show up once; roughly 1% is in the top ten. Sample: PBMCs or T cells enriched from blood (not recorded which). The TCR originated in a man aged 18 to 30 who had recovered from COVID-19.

CDR3 amino acids: CASSPGLAANTGELFF. The CDR3 DNA reads TGCGCCAGCAGCCCAGGACTAGCGGCGAACACCGGGGAGCTGTTTTTT. This chain uses TRBV5-1 with TRBJ2-2; 10 nucleotides agree with TRBD2. Unmatched junction bases numbered 3, after V lost 4 bases and J lost 0 bases. The germline V gene encodes CDR1 SGHRS and CDR2 YFSETQ. The CDR3 length is 16 residues.